The clone carrying this T cell receptor beta chain was counted a few times. This record belongs to a study of T-cell memory formation after mild COVID-19. MiXCR, applied by TCRdb to the 5' RACE reads, yields one record per CDR3 protein. The table has under 650,000 distinct CDR3 sequences, about a sixth seen once. Trimming removed 0 bases from V and 5 bases from J; junction bases left unmatched: 7. The CDR3 spans 16 residues. This rearrangement joins TRBV12-3 or TRBV12-4 to TRBJ2-1; the match to TRBD2 covers 7 bases. The sequencing input was PBMCs or a T cell subset sorted from them (not recorded which). This clonotype was obtained from an adult woman who had mild COVID-19 (a few samples of this study predate the infection). Cell type and time point are not known. The CDR3 reads CASSLARTSANNEQFF. CDR3 coding DNA: TGTGCCAGCAGTTTAGCGCGTACTAGCGCCAACAATGAGCAGTTCTTC.